This entry lists 22 T cell receptor beta chains sequenced from one sample in a study of brain metastases from non-small cell lung cancer. Profiled with immunoSEQ multiplex PCR; TCRdb holds only in-frame clones, not every one. The data show 2,800 or so clones, around 83% seen once. The sample comprised primary lung tumor tissue. Source of these receptors: a donor over 35 with non-small cell lung cancer.

This chain links TRBV10-3 with TRBJ2-7, with 7 bases matching TRBD2. After removal of 6 bases from V and 9 bases from J, the junction contained 8 bases not matched to a gene. Germline values: CDR1 ENHRY, CDR2 SYGVKD. This CDR3 is 12 amino acids long. CDR3 amino acids: CAIRGGGEGQYF. The CDR3 DNA is TGTGCCATCAGGGGGGGAGGGGAGGGGCAGTACTTC.

This clone showed up just once. The rearrangement joins TRBV7-8 to TRBJ2-7; tentative D call: TRBD2 (6 bases). Germline V gene data show CDR1 as SGHVS and CDR2 as FQNEAQ. Trimming cost V 5 bases and J 0 bases, with 14 bases left between them. CDR3 length equals 15 residues. The CDR3 spells CASSRRDGISYEQYF. CDR3 nucleotide sequence: TGTGCCAGCAGCAGGAGGGACGGGATCTCCTACGAGCAGTACTTC.

The chain employs TRBV5-1 and TRBJ2-2; no definite D call. The germline CDR1 and CDR2 sequences are SGHRS and YFSETQ. Trimming removed 0 bases at V and 6 bases at J, with 9 bases between. The CDR3 length is 14 residues. CDR3 sequence reads: CASSLVGTPGELFF. The DNA of the CDR3 is TGCGCCAGCAGCTTGGTGGGAACTCCCGGGGAGCTGTTTTTT.

This chain joins TRBV5-4 and TRBJ1-2, with D tentatively TRBD1 (6 bases). V lost 4 bases and J 6 bases, leaving 19 bases between the germline ends. The CDR3 is made up of 15 amino acids. The V gene's germline CDR1 is SGHNT and CDR2 YYREEE (reference sequence). DNA for the CDR3: TGTGCCAGCAGCCCATCCGGGAGGGGGTCTGATGGCTACACCTTC. Residues: CASSPSGRGSDGYTF.

The V and J genes are TRBV15 and TRBJ1-3; D remains ambiguous. The CDR3 sequence is 15 residues long. Trimming shortened V by 3 bases and J by 0 bases, and 9 bases separated the two germline ends. Germline V gene lookup returns CDR1 LNHNV and CDR2 YYDKDF (reference sequence). CDR3 sequence: CATSSPTRSGNTIYF. As DNA, the CDR3 is TGTGCCACCAGCAGTCCCACTCGCTCTGGAAACACCATATATTTT.

The genes are TRBV7-9 and TRBJ2-1, with D perhaps being TRBD1 or TRBD2 (5 bases each). This CDR3 is 14 amino acids long. Trimming cost V 4 bases and J 8 bases, with 15 bases left between them. Per germline, CDR1 SEHNR and CDR2 FQNEAQ (reference sequence). The CDR3 nucleotides are TGTGCCAGCAGCTCCGACGCCGGGGCACATGAGCAGTTCTTC. Protein product: CASSSDAGAHEQFF.

This clone was seen a handful of times. This chain connects TRBV9 to TRBJ1-1, with no clear D. Deletions cut 0 bases from V and 4 bases from J, with 13 bases between. The CDR3 covers 15 residues. Germline loops: CDR1 SGDLS, CDR2 YYNGEE. CDR3: CASSVESGLGTEAFF. The CDR3 DNA reads TGTGCCAGCAGCGTAGAATCAGGCTTGGGCACTGAAGCTTTCTTT.

A note on this clone: A junction boundary mismatches the germline segment, possibly from a read error. The chain uses TRBV7-7 and TRBJ2-1; 8 nucleotides agree with TRBD2. In germline, CDR1 is SSHAT, CDR2 FNYEAQ (reference sequence). This CDR3 contains 13 residues. For the CDR3, the DNA is TGTGCTAGCACCCATAGCCCTAGCGGGGAGCAGTTCTTC. Amino acid sequence: CASTHSPSGEQFF.

This clone occurred a few times. The chain joins TRBV7-8 to TRBJ1-6; D unresolved. Deletions cut 6 bases from V and 10 bases from J, with 10 bases between. The CDR3 spans 12 residues. Germline V gives CDR1 SGHVS, CDR2 FQNEAQ. DNA of the CDR3: TGTGCCAGCAGGGAAGGACCCTCACCCCTCCACTTT. Translating gives CASREGPSPLHF.

V usage is TRBV19 and J usage is TRBJ2-5; D unresolved. The CDR3 has 14 residues. V was pared by 4 bases and J by 3 bases, with 12 bases between. The V gene's germline CDR1 is LNHDA and CDR2 SQIVND (reference sequence). The CDR3 DNA follows: TGTGCCAGTAGTAGATATGCAAGGGAAGAGACCCAGTACTTC. Translation gives CASSRYAREETQYF. The variable domain in full, completed from reference TRBV19 and TRBJ2-5, reads DGGITQSPKYLFRKEGQNVTLSCEQNLNHDAMYWYRQDPGQGLRLIYYSQIVNDFQKGDIAEGYSVSREKKESFPLTVTSAQKNPTAFYLCASSRYAREETQYFGPGTRLLVL.

This clone was seen a single time. The CDR3 sequence: CASSIDQIAGELFF. CDR3 DNA: TGTGCCAGTAGTATAGATCAGATCGCCGGGGAGCTGTTTTTT. The chain has TRBV19 and TRBJ2-2; D not certain. CDR3 size: 14 residues. Per germline, CDR1 LNHDA and CDR2 SQIVND (reference sequence). The germline V and J ends were trimmed by 0 bases and 6 bases, with 8 bases remaining between them.

V usage is TRBV28 and J usage is TRBJ2-1; TRBD1 might be the D (6 bases). Deletions cut 5 bases from V and 6 bases from J, with 20 bases between. CDR3 size: 16 residues. CDR1 MDHEN and CDR2 SYDVKM come from the germline V gene. In DNA, the CDR3 is TGTGCCAGCAGTAATAGAACAGGGAAAGGAGGCAATGAGCAGTTCTTC. Translated: CASSNRTGKGGNEQFF. Based on the CDR3 plus reference TRBV28 and TRBJ2-1, the full variable domain is DVKVTQSSRYLVKRTGEKVFLECVQDMDHENMFWYRQDPGLGLRLIYFSYDVKMKEKGDIPEGYSVSREKKERFSLILESASTNQTSMYLCASSNRTGKGGNEQFFGPGTRLTVL.

The J gene is TRBJ1-5, the V gene TRBV7-2; TRBD1 is a possible D gene (5 bases). V was trimmed by 4 bases and J by 6 bases, leaving 7 bases between them. Germline V gene sequence: CDR1 SGHTA, CDR2 FQGNSA. The CDR3 is made up of 12 amino acids. CDR3 in DNA: TGTGCCAGCAGCTGGCAGGGTCAGCCCCAGCATTTT. Its translation: CASSWQGQPQHF. Full variable domain (remainder filled in from reference TRBV7-2 and TRBJ1-5): GAGVSQSPSNKVTEKGKDVELRCDPISGHTALYWYRQSLGQGLEFLIYFQGNSAPDKSGLPSDRFSAERTGGSVSTLTIQRTQQEDSAVYLCASSWQGQPQHFGDGTRLSIL.

About this clone itself: Sequence at one end of the junction differs from germline and may be a read error. J is TRBJ1-1 and V is TRBV12-3 or TRBV12-4; D is possibly TRBD1 (6 bases). CDR3 length equals 12 residues. The CDR3 sequence is CASTSQGARAFF. The CDR3 DNA sequence: TGTGCCAGCACTTCACAGGGTGCAAGAGCTTTTTTT.

The genes are TRBV7-2 and TRBJ1-6; D is unclear. The CDR3 has 14 amino acids. Germline CDR1 SGHTA, CDR2 FQGNSA. V was shortened by 3 bases and J by 9 bases, with 12 bases between the two germline ends. CDR3 residues: CASSFGTVCSPLHF. CDR3 nucleotides: TGTGCCAGCAGCTTCGGAACAGTTTGTTCACCCCTCCACTTT.

V gene TRBV27 combines with J gene TRBJ1-4, with unresolved D. The CDR3 totals 13 residues. Germline V gene lookup returns CDR1 MNHEY and CDR2 SMNVEV (reference sequence). Between the trimmed V and J ends, which lost 8 bases and 8 bases, there was a span of 15 bases. The CDR3: CASAVLRGEKLFF. CDR3 sequence (DNA): TGTGCCAGCGCCGTGCTACGAGGCGAAAAACTGTTTTTT.

With respect to this clone: An end of the junction does not agree with germline; a read error may underlie this. This chain joins TRBV6-5 and TRBJ1-5; 7 nucleotides align to TRBD1. Germline CDR1 reads MNHEY; CDR2 reads SVGAGI. The CDR3 has 15 residues. The CDR3 DNA reads as TGTGCCAGCAGTTACCAGGCAGGGGGGTATCATCCCCAGCATTTT. This gives the protein CASSYQAGGYHPQHF.

The V call is TRBV7-9, the J call TRBJ2-6; D gene uncertain. The CDR3 sequence is 16 residues long. Trimming removed 6 bases from V and 2 bases from J, with 14 bases in between. From germline, CDR1 is SEHNR and CDR2 FQNEAQ (reference sequence). CDR3 DNA: TGTGCCAGCAGACCCCTCGAACGCGCTGGGGCCAACGTCCTGACTTTC. Its protein product is CASRPLERAGANVLTF.

The chain couples TRBV9 to TRBJ2-7, with D possibly being TRBD2 (6 bases). Deletions cut 6 bases from V and 2 bases from J, with 15 bases between. The CDR3 runs 14 residues. Germline V CDR1 and CDR2: SGDLS, YYNGEE. The CDR3, as DNA: TGTGCCAGCAACGCCGGGGGAAAAGCCTACGAGCAGTACTTC. Its protein is CASNAGGKAYEQYF.

For this clone: Germline is not matched at one junction end, which may reflect a read error. CDR3 region: CTSNSINSGFSGEAFF. DNA for the CDR3: TGTACCAGTAATTCCATAAACTCAGGGTTTTCAGGAGAAGCTTTCTTT. The chain recombines TRBV19 with TRBJ1-1; possibly TRBD1 for D (5 bases). CDR1 and CDR2 from the germline V gene are LNHDA and SQIVND (reference sequence). The CDR3 loop spans 16 amino acids.

A few counts support this clone. The chain combines TRBV6-4 with TRBJ1-4; D gene unclear. Trimming removed 9 bases at V and 8 bases at J, with 4 bases between. CDR1 is MRHNA and CDR2 is SNTAGT in the germline V gene. The CDR3 length is 9 residues. This CDR3 is CASTEKLFF. The DNA for the CDR3 is TGTGCCAGTACAGAAAAACTGTTTTTT.

The chain has TRBV18 and TRBJ1-1, with 7 nucleotides matching TRBD1. Looked up from germline, CDR1 is KGHSH and CDR2 is LQKENI. The trim removed 4 bases at V and 1 base at J, leaving 9 bases unmatched. The CDR3 consists of 16 residues. The CDR3 loop is CASSLLEGAGNTEAFF. Here the CDR3 DNA reads TGTGCCAGCTCACTCTTAGAGGGGGCTGGGAACACTGAAGCTTTCTTT.